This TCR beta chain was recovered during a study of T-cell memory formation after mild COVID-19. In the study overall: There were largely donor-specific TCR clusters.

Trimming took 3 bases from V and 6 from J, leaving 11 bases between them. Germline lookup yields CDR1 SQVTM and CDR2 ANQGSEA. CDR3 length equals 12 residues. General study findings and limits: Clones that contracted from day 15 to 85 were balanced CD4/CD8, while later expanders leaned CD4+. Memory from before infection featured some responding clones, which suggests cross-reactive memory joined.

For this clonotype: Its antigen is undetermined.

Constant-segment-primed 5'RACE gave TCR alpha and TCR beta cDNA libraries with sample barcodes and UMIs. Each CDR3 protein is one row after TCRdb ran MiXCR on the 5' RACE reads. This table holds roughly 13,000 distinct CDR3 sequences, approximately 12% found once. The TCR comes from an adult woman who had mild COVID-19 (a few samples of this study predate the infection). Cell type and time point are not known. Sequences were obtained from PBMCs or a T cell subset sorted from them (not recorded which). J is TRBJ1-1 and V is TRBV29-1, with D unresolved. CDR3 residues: CSVDAGNAEAFF. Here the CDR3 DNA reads TGCAGCGTTGATGCGGGCAACGCTGAAGCTTTCTTT.